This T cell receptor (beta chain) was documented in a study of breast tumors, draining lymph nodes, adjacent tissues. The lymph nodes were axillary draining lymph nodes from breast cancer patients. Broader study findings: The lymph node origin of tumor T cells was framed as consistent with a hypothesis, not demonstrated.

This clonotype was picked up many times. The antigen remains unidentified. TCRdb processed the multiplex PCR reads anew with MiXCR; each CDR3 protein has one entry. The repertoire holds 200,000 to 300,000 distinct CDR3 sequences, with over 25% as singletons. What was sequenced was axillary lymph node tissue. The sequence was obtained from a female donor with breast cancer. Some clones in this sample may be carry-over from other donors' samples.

The CDR3 sequence: CASSLEGGELFF. CDR3 nucleotides: TGTGCCAGCAGCTTAGAGGGCGGGGAGCTGTTTTTT. V usage is TRBV11-2 and J usage is TRBJ2-2; no definite D call. Germline-derived CDR1 and CDR2 are SGHAT and FQNNGV. V was clipped by 0 bases and J by 7 bases, with 3 bases between them. The CDR3 contains 12 residues.